This TCR beta chain derives from a study of blood T cell repertoires in COVID-19. Study background: Samples came from the United States, Italy and Spain, spanning acute and convalescent COVID-19. Sample material is recorded as cDNA or gDNA derived from T cells, B-cell-depleted T cells, or PBMCs.

TCRdb keeps only in-frame clones here, not all; method: immunoSEQ multiplex PCR. Of more than 200,000 clones in the sample, approximately 80% were seen once. V shed 6 bases and J shed 4 bases, with 10 bases lying between them. Germline V gene lookup returns CDR1 SGHAT and CDR2 FQDESV (reference sequence). The CDR3 sequence is 13 residues long. The chain couples TRBV11-1 to TRBJ1-3; TRBD1 might be the D (5 bases). This sequence originates from a woman aged 40-49 years with active or convalescent COVID-19. Specimen: peripheral blood. This chain's CDR3 is CASRRGTGNTIYF. The CDR3 DNA follows: TGTGCCAGCAGGCGGGGGACCGGAAACACCATATATTTT.